This TCR beta chain was sequenced in a study of Graves' ophthalmopathy and Graves' hyperthyroidism. The study, taken as a whole, reports: Among expanded thyroid clonotypes above 0.001 frequency, most also occurred in blood.

TCR beta CDR3 amplification used RNA transcripts. HTBI primers primed a first-round RT-PCR, and a second-round multiplex PCR followed. MiXCR, applied by TCRdb to the multiplex PCR reads, yields one record per CDR3 protein. The sample carries over a million distinct CDR3 sequences, around a third recorded once. Other autoimmune diseases, uncontrolled infections, pregnancy and lactation each led to patient exclusion. The CDR3 runs 15 residues. Germline lookup yields CDR1 SGHVS and CDR2 FQNEAQ. Trimming cost V 1 base and J 2 bases, with 10 bases left between them. This clonotype appeared once. The antigen remains undetermined.

The chain carries TRBV7-8 and TRBJ2-3; the D call may be TRBD1 or TRBD2 (5 bases each). The sequenced material came from peripheral blood or thyroid tissue (not recorded which). The TCR originated in an adult man with Graves' hyperthyroidism. The CDR3 protein is CASSLDGAATDTQYF. In DNA, the CDR3 is TGTGCCAGCAGCTTAGACGGGGCAGCCACAGATACGCAGTATTTT.